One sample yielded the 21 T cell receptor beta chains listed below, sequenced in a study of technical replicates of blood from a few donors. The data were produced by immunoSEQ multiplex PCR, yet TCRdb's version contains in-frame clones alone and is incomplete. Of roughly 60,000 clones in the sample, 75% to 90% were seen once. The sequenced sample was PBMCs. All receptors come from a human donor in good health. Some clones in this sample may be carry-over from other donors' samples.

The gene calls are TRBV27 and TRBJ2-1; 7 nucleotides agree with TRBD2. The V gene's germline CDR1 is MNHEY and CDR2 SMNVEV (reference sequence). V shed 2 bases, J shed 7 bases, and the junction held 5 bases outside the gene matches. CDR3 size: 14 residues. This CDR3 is CASSLRPGGNEQFF. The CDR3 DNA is TGTGCCAGCAGTTTAAGGCCCGGGGGGAATGAGCAGTTCTTC.

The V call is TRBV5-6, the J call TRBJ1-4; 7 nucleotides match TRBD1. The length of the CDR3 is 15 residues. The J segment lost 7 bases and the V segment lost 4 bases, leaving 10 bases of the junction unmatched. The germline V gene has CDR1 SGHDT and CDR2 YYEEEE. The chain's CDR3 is CASSAPGGFGEKLFF. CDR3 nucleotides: TGTGCCAGCAGCGCACCAGGGGGTTTTGGTGAAAAACTGTTTTTT.

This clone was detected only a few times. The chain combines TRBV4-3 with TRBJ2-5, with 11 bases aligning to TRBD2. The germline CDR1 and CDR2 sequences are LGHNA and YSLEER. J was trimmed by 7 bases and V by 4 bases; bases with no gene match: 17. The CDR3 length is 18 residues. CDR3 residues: CASSPKGGGLAGGGTQYF. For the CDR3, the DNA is TGCGCCAGCAGCCCTAAAGGGGGCGGACTAGCGGGTGGGGGGACCCAGTACTTC.

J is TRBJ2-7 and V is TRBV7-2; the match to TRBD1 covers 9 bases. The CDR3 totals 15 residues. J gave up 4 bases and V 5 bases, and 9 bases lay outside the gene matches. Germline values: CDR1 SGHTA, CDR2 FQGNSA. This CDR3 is CASSPSGGTGYEQYF. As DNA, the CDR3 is TGTGCCAGCAGCCCATCCGGGGGGACAGGGTACGAGCAGTACTTC.

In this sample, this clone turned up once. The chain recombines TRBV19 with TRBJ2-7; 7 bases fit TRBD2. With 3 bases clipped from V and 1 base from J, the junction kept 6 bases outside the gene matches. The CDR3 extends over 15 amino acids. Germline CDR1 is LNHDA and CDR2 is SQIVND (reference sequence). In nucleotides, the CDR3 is TGTGCCAGTAGTATGGGTAGCGGGCGTTCCTACGAGCAGTACTTC. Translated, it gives CASSMGSGRSYEQYF.

The CDR3: CASSYSGAQETQYF. For the CDR3, the DNA is TGTGCCAGCAGTTATAGTGGGGCCCAAGAGACCCAGTACTTC. The rearrangement joins TRBV6-6 to TRBJ2-5, with D possibly TRBD1 on 5 matching bases. Trimming took 3 bases from V and 1 from J, leaving 9 bases between them. CDR1 MNHNY and CDR2 SVGAGI come from the germline V gene (reference sequence). CDR3 length: 14 amino acids.

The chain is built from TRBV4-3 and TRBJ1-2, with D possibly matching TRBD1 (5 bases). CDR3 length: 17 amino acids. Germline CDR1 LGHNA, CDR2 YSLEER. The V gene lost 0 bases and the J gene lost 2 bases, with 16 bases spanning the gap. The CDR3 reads CASSQDLGGMRNYGYTF. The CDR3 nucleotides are TGCGCCAGCAGCCAAGATTTGGGGGGGATGAGAAACTATGGCTACACCTTC.

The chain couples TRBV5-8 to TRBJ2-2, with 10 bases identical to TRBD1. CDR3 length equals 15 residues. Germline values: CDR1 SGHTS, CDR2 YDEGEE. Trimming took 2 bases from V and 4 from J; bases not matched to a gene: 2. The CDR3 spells CASSFGTGATGELFF. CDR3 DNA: TGTGCCAGCAGCTTCGGGACAGGGGCCACCGGGGAGCTGTTTTTT.

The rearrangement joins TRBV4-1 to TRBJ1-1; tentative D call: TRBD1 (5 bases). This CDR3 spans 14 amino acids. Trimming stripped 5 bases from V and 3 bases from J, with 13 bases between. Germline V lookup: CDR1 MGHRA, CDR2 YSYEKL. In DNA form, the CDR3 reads TGCGCCAGCAGCGCCCGGCAGGGCGACACTGAAGCTTTCTTT. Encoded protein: CASSARQGDTEAFF.

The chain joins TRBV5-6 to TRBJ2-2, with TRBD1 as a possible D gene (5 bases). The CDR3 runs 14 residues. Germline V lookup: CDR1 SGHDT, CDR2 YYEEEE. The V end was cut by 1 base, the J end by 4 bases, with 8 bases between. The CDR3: CASSLRGITGELFF. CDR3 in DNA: TGTGCCAGCAGCTTGAGGGGAATCACCGGGGAGCTGTTTTTT.

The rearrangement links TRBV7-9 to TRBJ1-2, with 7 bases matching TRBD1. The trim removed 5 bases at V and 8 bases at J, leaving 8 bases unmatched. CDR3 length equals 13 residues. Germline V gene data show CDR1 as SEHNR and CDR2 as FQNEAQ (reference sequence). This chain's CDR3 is CASSRDRVEGYTF. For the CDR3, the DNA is TGTGCCAGCAGCCGAGACAGGGTTGAAGGCTACACCTTC.

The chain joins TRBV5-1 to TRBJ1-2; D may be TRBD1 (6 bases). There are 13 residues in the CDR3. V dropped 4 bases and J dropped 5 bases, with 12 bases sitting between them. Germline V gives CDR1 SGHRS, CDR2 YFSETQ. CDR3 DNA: TGCGCCAGCAGCCGCCAGGGGCCTTATGGCTACACCTTC. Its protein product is CASSRQGPYGYTF.

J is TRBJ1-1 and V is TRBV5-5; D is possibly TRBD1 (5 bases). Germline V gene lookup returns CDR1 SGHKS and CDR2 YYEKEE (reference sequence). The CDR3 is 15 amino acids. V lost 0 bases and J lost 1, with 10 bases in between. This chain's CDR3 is CASSLVGGTNTEAFF. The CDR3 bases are TGTGCCAGCAGCTTGGTTGGGGGGACGAACACTGAAGCTTTCTTT. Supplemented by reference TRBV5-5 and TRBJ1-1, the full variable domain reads DAGVTQSPTHLIKTRGQQVTLRCSPISGHKSVSWYQQVLGQGPQFIFQYYEKEERGRGNFPDRFSARQFPNYSSELNVNALLLGDSALYLCASSLVGGTNTEAFFGQGTRLTVV.

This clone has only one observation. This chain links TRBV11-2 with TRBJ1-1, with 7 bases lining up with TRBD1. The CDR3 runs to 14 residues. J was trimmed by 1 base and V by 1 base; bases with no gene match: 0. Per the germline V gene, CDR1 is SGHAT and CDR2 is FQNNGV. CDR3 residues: CASSLGDRNTEAFF. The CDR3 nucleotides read TGTGCCAGCAGCTTAGGGGACAGGAACACTGAAGCTTTCTTT.

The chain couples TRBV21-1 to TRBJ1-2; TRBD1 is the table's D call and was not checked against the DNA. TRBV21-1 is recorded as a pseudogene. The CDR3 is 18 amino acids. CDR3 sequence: CASSALPETDRDPYGYTF. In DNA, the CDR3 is TGTGCCAGCAGCGCTCTCCCTGAAACCGACAGGGACCCCTATGGCTACACCTTC.

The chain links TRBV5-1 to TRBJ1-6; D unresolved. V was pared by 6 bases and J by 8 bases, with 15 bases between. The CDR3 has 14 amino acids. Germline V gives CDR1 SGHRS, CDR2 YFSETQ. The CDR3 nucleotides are TGCGCCAGCACCAATGGTGGCGGTTATTCACCCCTCCACTTT. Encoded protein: CASTNGGGYSPLHF.

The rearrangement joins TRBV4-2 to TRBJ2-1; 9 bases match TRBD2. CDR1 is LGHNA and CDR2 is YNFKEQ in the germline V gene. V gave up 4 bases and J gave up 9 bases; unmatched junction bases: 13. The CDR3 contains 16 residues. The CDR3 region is CASSPPGSGSMGEQFF. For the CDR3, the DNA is TGTGCCAGCAGCCCTCCGGGTAGCGGGAGTATGGGTGAGCAGTTCTTC.

DNA for the CDR3: TGCGCCAGCAGCCAAGGGGGCCGGGTTTCTTTCACAGATACGCAGTATTTT. The encoded protein is CASSQGGRVSFTDTQYF. This sequence joins TRBV4-3 and TRBJ2-3; weak D call: TRBD1 (5 bases). Germline assignment: CDR1 LGHNA and CDR2 YSLEER. The V and J ends lost 1 base and 2 bases respectively, with 16 bases between them. The CDR3 covers 17 residues.

CDR3 nucleotides: TGCGCCAGCAGCGTGGAAAGGGGTGAGCAGTTCTTC. Amino acids: CASSVERGEQFF. This rearrangement joins TRBV5-1 to TRBJ2-1, with D possibly being TRBD1 (5 bases). Germline V gene sequence: CDR1 SGHRS, CDR2 YFSETQ. Trimming pared 4 bases from V and 9 bases from J, leaving 11 bases between. The CDR3 runs to 12 residues.

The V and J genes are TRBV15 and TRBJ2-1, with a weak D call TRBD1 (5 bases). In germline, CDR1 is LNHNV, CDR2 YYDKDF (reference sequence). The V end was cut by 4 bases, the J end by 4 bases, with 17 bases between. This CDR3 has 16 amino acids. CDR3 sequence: CATSTRRGRGYNEQFF. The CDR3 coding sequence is TGTGCCACCAGCACCCGAAGGGGTAGGGGTTACAATGAGCAGTTCTTC.

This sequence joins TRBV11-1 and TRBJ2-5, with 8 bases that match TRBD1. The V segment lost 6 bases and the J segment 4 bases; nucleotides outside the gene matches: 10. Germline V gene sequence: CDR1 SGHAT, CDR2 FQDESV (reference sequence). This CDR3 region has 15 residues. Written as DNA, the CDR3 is TGTGCCAGCAGTCAGACAGGGGCCCCTCGAGAGACCCAGTACTTC. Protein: CASSQTGAPRETQYF.